A selection of T cell receptor beta chains follows, all from one sample in a study of T cells in Graves' hyperthyroidism and ophthalmopathy. TCRdb reprocessed the multiplex PCR reads with MiXCR, giving one entry per CDR3 protein. Of around 350,000 distinct CDR3 sequences listed, over 10% are singletons. The sequenced material came from blood. Receptors were obtained from a woman aged 18 to 35 with Graves' hyperthyroidism. CDR3s include the opening cysteine and the closing phenylalanine or tryptophan. Fields, in order: clone size, CDR3 length, J gene, V gene, D gene, CDR3 DNA, CDR3 protein. The D gene is left open where the match is weak. For some rows the clone size is stated as once, few or many, or as a class when expanded; others skip it.

abundance: -
len: 14
j_gene: TRBJ1-5
v_gene: TRBV20-1
d_gene: -
CDR3nt: TGCAGTGCTAGAGTTCCGGGGGCAAATCAGCCCCAGCATTTT
CDR3aa: CSARVPGANQPQHF

abundance: many
len: 13
j_gene: TRBJ2-3
v_gene: TRBV12-3/TRBV12-4
d_gene: TRBD1
CDR3nt: TGTGCCAGCAGTATACAGGGGTTGGGAACGCAGTATTTT
CDR3aa: CASSIQGLGTQYF

abundance: -
len: 15
j_gene: TRBJ2-6
v_gene: TRBV19
d_gene: -
CDR3nt: TGTGCCAGTAGTCTCCGGGCGGCTGGGGCCAACGTCCTGACTTTC
CDR3aa: CASSLRAAGANVLTF

abundance: -
len: 14
j_gene: TRBJ2-5
v_gene: TRBV28
d_gene: -
CDR3nt: TGTGCCAGCAGTTTTCTGGGAGGCCAAGGGACCCAGTACTTC
CDR3aa: CASSFLGGQGTQYF

abundance: many
len: 16
j_gene: TRBJ2-6
v_gene: TRBV29-1
d_gene: -
CDR3nt: TGCAGCGTTTCGGACCGAGATAGGTCTGGGGCCAACGTCCTGACTTTC
CDR3aa: CSVSDRDRSGANVLTF

abundance: -
len: 13
j_gene: TRBJ2-3
v_gene: TRBV20-1
d_gene: TRBD2
CDR3nt: TGCAGTGCTTCGGGACTAGCGAGAGATACGCAGTATTTT
CDR3aa: CSASGLARDTQYF

abundance: -
len: 14
j_gene: TRBJ2-7
v_gene: TRBV4-1
d_gene: -
CDR3nt: TGCGCCAGCAGCCAAGAAGGGTCACTGCGCGAGCAGTACTTC
CDR3aa: CASSQEGSLREQYF

abundance: many
len: 15
j_gene: TRBJ1-5
v_gene: TRBV5-1
d_gene: -
CDR3nt: TGCGCCAGCAGAGTGGGGCCTAATAGCAATCAGCCCCAGCATTTT
CDR3aa: CASRVGPNSNQPQHF

abundance: many
len: 14
j_gene: TRBJ1-3
v_gene: TRBV20-1
d_gene: -
CDR3nt: TGCAGTGCTCGGACTCGAAGCTCTGGAAACACCATATATTTT
CDR3aa: CSARTRSSGNTIYF

abundance: many
len: 13
j_gene: TRBJ2-5
v_gene: TRBV20-1
d_gene: -
CDR3nt: TGCAGTTCCGAACCGGGGCATCAAGAGACCCAGTACTTC
CDR3aa: CSSEPGHQETQYF